The present entry profiles one T cell receptor beta chain with its context. Per germline, CDR1 SGHVS and CDR2 FQNEAQ. The length of the CDR3 is 14 residues. TCRdb reprocessed the 5' RACE reads and stores each CDR3 protein as one record, lacking DNA. This sample's table has 400,000 or so distinct CDR3 sequences. This entry is derived from a study of T cells expressing NK-cell markers. The chain recombines TRBV7-8 with TRBJ2-7; TCRdb picks TRBD1, but there is no DNA to check that call. Sequenced input: blood T cells: a sorted CD56 or NKG2C T cell subset, CD4+ or CD8+ T cells, or bulk PBMC T cells (not recorded which). The source is a woman in her forties or fifties in good health. The CDR3 protein is CASSLARPGGEQYF.